The 7 T cell receptor beta chains below all came from one sample that was sequenced in a study of T-cell memory formation after mild COVID-19 (dated by TCRdb to about 2021). Libraries were made using 5' RACE. The run used an Illumina NovaSeq 6000. TCRdb's own reprocessing of the public reads used fastp at Q25 and MiXCR and kept productive beta chains. Each record represents a unique CDR3 protein, reported with the most common genes and DNA among its rows. The sample contains about 160,000 distinct CDR3 sequences, 30% to 35% of them found a single time. In total, the top ten clones hold around 13% of the sample. Sample: PBMCs or a T cell subset sorted from them (not recorded which). The receptors stem from an adult woman who had mild COVID-19 (a few samples of this study predate the infection). The sample titles of this study are shuffled in the database, so cell type and time point are left out; the donor was told from shared clones.

The gene calls are TRBV7-9 and TRBJ2-3, with TRBD2 identical over 11 bases. V trimming: 4 bases; J trimming: 2 bases; junction bases outside the gene matches: 5. The CDR3 sequence is 16 residues long. CDR1 SEHNR and CDR2 FQNEAQ come from the germline V gene (reference sequence). The DNA of the CDR3 is TGTGCCAGCAGCTCCCTAGCGGGGGGAAACACAGATACGCAGTATTTT. It is translated as CASSSLAGGNTDTQYF.

V is TRBV20-1 and J is TRBJ2-7; 9 positions agree with TRBD1. This CDR3 region has 14 residues. Germline lookup yields CDR1 DFQATT and CDR2 SNEGSKA (reference sequence). With 5 bases clipped from V and 3 bases from J, the junction kept 8 bases outside the gene matches. CDR3 region: CSAQPGQGGYEQYF. For the CDR3, the DNA is TGCAGTGCTCAGCCGGGACAGGGTGGCTACGAGCAGTACTTC.

This clonotype was detected a few times. CDR3 in DNA: TGCAGTGCTAGAGAAAGGACCCGGGGTGGCTACACCTTC. It yields the protein CSARERTRGGYTF. V usage is TRBV20-1 and J usage is TRBJ1-2; D is unclear. This CDR3 contains 13 residues. Trimming shortened V by 0 bases and J by 7 bases, and 12 bases separated the two germline ends. Germline V lookup: CDR1 DFQATT, CDR2 SNEGSKA (reference sequence).

This clonotype turned up a few times. The chain couples TRBV12-3 or TRBV12-4 to TRBJ2-1, with D unresolved. With 6 bases removed from V and 0 bases from J, the gap between germline ends came to 18 bases. The CDR3 has 17 residues. The CDR3 DNA reads as TGTGCCAGCAGCCCCGGCATTGCGGAAAGCTCCTACAATGAGCAGTTCTTC. This gives the protein CASSPGIAESSYNEQFF.

This clonotype appeared a few times. This rearrangement joins TRBV6-2 or TRBV6-3 to TRBJ2-7; D might be TRBD1 (5 bases). Germline V gene lookup returns CDR1 MNHEY and CDR2 SVGEGT. Trimming left V 4 bases short and J 2 bases short, with 9 bases between. The CDR3 has 13 residues. The CDR3, as DNA: TGTGCCAGCAGTTCAGCAGGGACCTACGAGCAGTACTTC. As protein: CASSSAGTYEQYF.

The chain joins TRBV2 to TRBJ2-1, with 9 bases identical to TRBD1. Per germline, CDR1 SNHLY and CDR2 FYNNEI. This CDR3 spans 15 amino acids. V shed 7 bases and J 4 bases; nucleotides not matched to a gene: 8. The CDR3 bases are TGTGCCAGCACCCTGGACAGGGGATCTTACAATGAGCAGTTCTTC. The encoded protein is CASTLDRGSYNEQFF. Full variable domain (remainder filled in from reference TRBV2 and TRBJ2-1): EPEVTQTPSHQVTQMGQEVILRCVPISNHLYFYWYRQILGQKVEFLVSFYNNEISEKSEIFDDQFSVERPDGSNFTLKIRSTKLEDSAMYFCASTLDRGSYNEQFFGPGTRLTVL.

This chain uses TRBV4-1 with TRBJ2-6; 8 positions agree with TRBD1. Germline V CDR1 and CDR2: MGHRA, YSYEKL. This CDR3 has 18 amino acids. The junction had 8 bases not matched to a gene; V was cut back by 4 bases and J by 0 bases. The CDR3 region has the DNA TGCGCCAGCAGCCTCCGACAGGGGATTAGCTCTGGGGCCAACGTCCTGACTTTC. This gives the protein CASSLRQGISSGANVLTF.